This entry concerns a single T cell receptor beta chain. This entry is derived from a study of OX40 agonist ivuxolimab in advanced cancers. Turning to the study itself: Patients with hepatocellular carcinoma, melanoma, renal cell or head and neck cancer made up the dose-escalation patients. Previous treatment with anti-PD-1, anti-PD-L1 or anti-CTLA-4 therapy was allowed; more than 35% had received some.

V dropped 3 bases and J dropped 4 bases, with 18 bases sitting between them. Per germline, CDR1 MNHEY and CDR2 SVGAGI. This CDR3 has 16 residues. Assay: immunoSEQ multiplex PCR; the TCRdb copy retains only in-frame clones and omits some. Among some 40,000 clones, roughly nine tenths were seen once, and the ten largest hold around 41%. The origin of this receptor is an adult with an advanced solid tumor such as melanoma, head and neck, liver or kidney cancer. This sequence joins TRBV6-5 and TRBJ1-2; unclear D gene. The sample consisted of CD4+ or CD8+ T cells sorted from blood, taken in a trial of the OX40 agonist ivuxolimab. CDR3 protein: CASSYSRREGGYGYTF. CDR3 nucleotide sequence: TGTGCCAGCAGTTATAGCCGGAGGGAGGGAGGCTATGGCTACACCTTC.